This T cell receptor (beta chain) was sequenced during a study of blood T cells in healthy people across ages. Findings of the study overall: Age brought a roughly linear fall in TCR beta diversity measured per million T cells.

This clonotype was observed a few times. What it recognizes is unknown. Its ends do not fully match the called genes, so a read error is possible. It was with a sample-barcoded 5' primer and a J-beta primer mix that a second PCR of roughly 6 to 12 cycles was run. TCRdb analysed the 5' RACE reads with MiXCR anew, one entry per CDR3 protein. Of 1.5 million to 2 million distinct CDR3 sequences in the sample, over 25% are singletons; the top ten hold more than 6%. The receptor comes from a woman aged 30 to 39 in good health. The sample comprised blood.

CDR3 sequence reads: CASSVAGKSTDTQYF. The CDR3 DNA reads as TGTGCCAGCAGTGTAGCGGGAAAGAGCACAGATACGCAGTATTTT. This chain uses TRBV12-3 or TRBV12-4 with TRBJ2-3; 8 bases match TRBD2. The CDR3 consists of 15 residues.